The clone carrying this T cell receptor (beta chain) was picked up many times. Its antigen is unknown. The CDR3 goes on 3 residues after the read ends, and that part is filled in from the germline J gene. These data originate in a study of T cell clonality in common variable immunodeficiency. The CDR3 loop spans 12 amino acids. Germline-derived CDR1 and CDR2 are SEHNR and FQNEAQ (reference sequence). Trimming removed 8 bases from V and 2 bases from J, with 10 bases in between. Sequencing input was equivalent genomic DNA from CVID and controls. The table came from immunoSEQ multiplex PCR; TCRdb's copy has only in-frame clones and leaves some out. Recorded here are approximately 64,000 clones, none singletons. The study, taken as a whole, reports: Authors noted CVID clonality's cause needs subpopulation repertoire sequencing. In common variable immunodeficiency, TCR beta chains reportedly carried fewer deletions and N-nucleotide insertions. Compared with healthy controls, CVID subjects showed increased TCRbeta clonality, mostly in about a third.

The TCR was taken from a person aged 18-70 years in good health. The chain has TRBV7-9 and TRBJ2-7; tentatively, D is TRBD1 (6 bases). Sequenced: peripheral blood mononuclear cells. CDR3 residues: CASSGQTYEQYF. The CDR3 bases that were read are TGTGCCAGCTCGGGACAAACCTACGAG.